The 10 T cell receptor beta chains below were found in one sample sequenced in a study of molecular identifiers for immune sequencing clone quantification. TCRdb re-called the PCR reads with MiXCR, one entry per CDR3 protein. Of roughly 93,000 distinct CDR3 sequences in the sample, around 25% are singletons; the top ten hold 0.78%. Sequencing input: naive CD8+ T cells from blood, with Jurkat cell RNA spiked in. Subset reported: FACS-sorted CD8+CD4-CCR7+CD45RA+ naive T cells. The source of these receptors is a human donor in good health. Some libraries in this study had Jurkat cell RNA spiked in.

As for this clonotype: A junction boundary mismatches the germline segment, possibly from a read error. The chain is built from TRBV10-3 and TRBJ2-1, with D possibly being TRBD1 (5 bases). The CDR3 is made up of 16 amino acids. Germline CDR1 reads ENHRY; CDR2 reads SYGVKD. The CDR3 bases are TGTGCCTTCAGTGAGTCGGTAGGGGTAGCTTTCAATGAGCAGTTCTTC. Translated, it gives CAFSESVGVAFNEQFF.

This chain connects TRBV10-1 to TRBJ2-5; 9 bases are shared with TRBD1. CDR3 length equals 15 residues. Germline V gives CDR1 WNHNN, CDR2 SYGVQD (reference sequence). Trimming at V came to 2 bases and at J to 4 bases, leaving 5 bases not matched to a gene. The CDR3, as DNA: TGCGCCAGCAGTGAGACAACAGGGGGCCGAGAGACCCAGTACTTC. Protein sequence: CASSETTGGRETQYF.

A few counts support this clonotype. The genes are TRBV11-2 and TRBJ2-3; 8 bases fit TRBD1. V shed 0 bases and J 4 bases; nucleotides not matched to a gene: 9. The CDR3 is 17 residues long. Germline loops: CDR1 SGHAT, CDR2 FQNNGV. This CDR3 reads CASSLEYQGADADTQYF. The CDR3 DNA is TGTGCCAGCAGCTTAGAGTATCAGGGGGCCGACGCAGATACGCAGTATTTT.

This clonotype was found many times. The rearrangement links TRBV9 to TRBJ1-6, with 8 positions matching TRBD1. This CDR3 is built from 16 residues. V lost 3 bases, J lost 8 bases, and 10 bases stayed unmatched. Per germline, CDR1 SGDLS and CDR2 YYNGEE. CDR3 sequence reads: CASSADGQGRDSPLHF. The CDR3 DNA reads TGTGCCAGCAGCGCAGATGGACAGGGTAGGGATTCACCCCTCCACTTT.

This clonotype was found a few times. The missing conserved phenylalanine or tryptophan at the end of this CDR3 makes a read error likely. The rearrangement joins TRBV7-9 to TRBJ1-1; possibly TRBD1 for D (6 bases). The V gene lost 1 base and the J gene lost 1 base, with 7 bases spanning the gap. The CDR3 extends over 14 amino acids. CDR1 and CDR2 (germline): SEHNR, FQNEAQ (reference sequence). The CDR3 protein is CASSLGQANTEAFL. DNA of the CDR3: TGTGCCAGCAGCTTAGGACAGGCGAACACTGAAGCTTTCCTT.

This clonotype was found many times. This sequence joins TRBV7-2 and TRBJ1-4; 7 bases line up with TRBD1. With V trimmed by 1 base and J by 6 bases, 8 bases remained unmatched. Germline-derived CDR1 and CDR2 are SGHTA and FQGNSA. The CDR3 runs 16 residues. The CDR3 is CASSLVSTGAYEKLFF. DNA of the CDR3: TGTGCCAGCAGCTTAGTGTCCACAGGGGCATATGAAAAACTGTTTTTT.

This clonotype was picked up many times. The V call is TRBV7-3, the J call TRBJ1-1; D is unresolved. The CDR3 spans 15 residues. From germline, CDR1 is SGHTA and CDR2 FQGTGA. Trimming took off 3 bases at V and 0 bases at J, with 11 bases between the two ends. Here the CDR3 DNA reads TGTGCCAGCAGCTTCACACCCGTTATGAACACTGAAGCTTTCTTT. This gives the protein CASSFTPVMNTEAFF.

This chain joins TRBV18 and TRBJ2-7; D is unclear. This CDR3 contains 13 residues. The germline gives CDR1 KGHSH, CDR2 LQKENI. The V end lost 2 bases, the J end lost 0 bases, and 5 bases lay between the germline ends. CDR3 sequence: CASSPSRSYEQYF. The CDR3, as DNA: TGTGCCAGCTCACCATCACGCTCCTACGAGCAGTACTTC.

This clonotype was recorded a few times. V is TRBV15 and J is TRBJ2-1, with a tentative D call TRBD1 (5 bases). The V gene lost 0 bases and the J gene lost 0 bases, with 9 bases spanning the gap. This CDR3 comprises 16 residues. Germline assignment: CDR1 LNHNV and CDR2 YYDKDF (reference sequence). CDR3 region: CATSRDFGASYNEQFF. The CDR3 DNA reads TGTGCCACCAGCAGAGATTTTGGGGCCTCCTACAATGAGCAGTTCTTC.

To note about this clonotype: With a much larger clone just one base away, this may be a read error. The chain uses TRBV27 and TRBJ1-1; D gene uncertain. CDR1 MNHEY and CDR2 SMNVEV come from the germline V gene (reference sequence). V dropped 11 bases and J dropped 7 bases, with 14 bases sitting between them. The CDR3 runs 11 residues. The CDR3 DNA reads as TGTGCCCGCGGGCATTCCCTTGAAGCTTTCTTT. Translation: CARGHSLEAFF.